Listed here are 17 T cell receptor beta chains from one sample, sequenced in a study of blood T cell repertoires in COVID-19. The protocol was immunoSEQ multiplex PCR, while the TCRdb copy is restricted to in-frame clones and leaves out a portion. The repertoire holds about 61,000 clones, around 73% seen once, with 20% to 25% in the top ten. Sequenced input: peripheral blood. The receptors come from a man aged 80 or over with active or convalescent COVID-19.

This sequence joins TRBV19 and TRBJ1-5; D might be TRBD1 (5 bases). From germline, CDR1 is LNHDA and CDR2 SQIVND (reference sequence). The V end was cut by 10 bases, the J end by 6 bases, with 19 bases between. The CDR3 contains 14 residues. CDR3: CATLAGDGAQPQHF. CDR3 coding DNA: TGTGCCACTCTCGCGGGGGACGGTGCTCAGCCCCAGCATTTT.

The chain carries TRBV7-9 and TRBJ2-5; 7 nucleotides agree with TRBD2. Germline-derived CDR1 and CDR2 are SEHNR and FQNEAQ (reference sequence). J lost 5 bases, V lost 8 bases, and 2 bases had no gene match. The CDR3 is 11 residues long. As DNA, the CDR3 is TGTGCCAGCCGGGAGGCGGAGACCCAGTACTTC. Its translation is CASREAETQYF.

This clone has just a few counts. This sequence joins TRBV7-2 and TRBJ1-5, with 7 bases fitting TRBD1. The CDR3 loop spans 17 amino acids. Looked up from germline, CDR1 is SGHTA and CDR2 is FQGNSA. The junction had 6 bases not matched to a gene; V was cut back by 0 bases and J by 1 base. The CDR3 sequence: CASSLARTGWSNQPQHF. The CDR3 DNA reads TGTGCCAGCAGCTTAGCGAGGACAGGATGGAGCAATCAGCCCCAGCATTTT.

The gene calls are TRBV9 and TRBJ1-3; D is ambiguous. Germline CDR1 and CDR2: SGDLS and YYNGEE. The CDR3 is 15 amino acids. Trimming left V 4 bases short and J 2 bases short, with 13 bases between. This CDR3 reads CASSMSGSPGNTIYF. CDR3 DNA: TGTGCCAGCAGCATGTCAGGCTCCCCTGGAAACACCATATATTTT.

This chain uses TRBV29-1 with TRBJ2-6; D possibly corresponds to TRBD1 (6 bases). This CDR3 has 14 amino acids. V was pared by 3 bases and J by 2 bases, with 8 bases between. Germline lookup yields CDR1 SQVTM and CDR2 ANQGSEA. In DNA, the CDR3 is TGCAGCGTTGATGCAGGGGCTGGGGCCAACGTCCTGACTTTC. Encoded protein: CSVDAGAGANVLTF.

To note about this clone: This sample also contains other DNA sequences that code for the same CDR3. The gene calls are TRBV19 and TRBJ2-5, with TRBD1 matching 7 bases. Germline CDR1 and CDR2: LNHDA and SQIVND (reference sequence). Unmatched junction bases numbered 4, after V lost 1 base and J lost 5 bases. This CDR3 is 14 amino acids long. CDR3 residues: CASSIGQGVETQYF. The CDR3 DNA follows: TGTGCCAGTAGTATAGGACAGGGAGTGGAGACCCAGTACTTC.

There are a few counts of this clone. The CDR3 protein is CASSQVTGSSYEQYF. For the CDR3, the DNA is TGCGCCAGCAGCCAAGTGACGGGGAGCTCCTACGAGCAGTACTTC. The J gene is TRBJ2-7, the V gene TRBV4-1, with TRBD2 as a possible D gene (5 bases). V lost 1 base and J 0 bases, leaving 10 bases between the germline ends. Per the germline V gene, CDR1 is MGHRA and CDR2 is YSYEKL. The CDR3 is 15 amino acids.

The genes are TRBV4-3 and TRBJ2-1, with D perhaps matching TRBD2 (5 bases). Germline V gene sequence: CDR1 LGHNA, CDR2 YSLEER. The CDR3 extends over 15 amino acids. V shed 0 bases and J shed 4 bases, with 10 bases lying between them. In DNA form, the CDR3 reads TGCGCCAGCAGCCAAGAGATCGGGGAGTACAATGAGCAGTTCTTC. Its translation is CASSQEIGEYNEQFF.

This clone was recorded a few times. The J gene is TRBJ1-4, the V gene TRBV28; D is uncertain. Germline CDR1 and CDR2: MDHEN and SYDVKM. Trimming shortened V by 3 bases and J by 6 bases, and 8 bases separated the two germline ends. The CDR3 runs to 13 residues. The CDR3 loop reads CASSFTGYEKLFF. The CDR3 DNA is TGTGCCAGCAGTTTCACGGGGTATGAAAAACTGTTTTTT.

The V gene is TRBV7-6, the J gene TRBJ1-1; 7 bases fit TRBD1. Germline lookup yields CDR1 SGHVS and CDR2 FNYEAQ. V shed 4 bases and J 1 base; nucleotides not matched to a gene: 3. The length of the CDR3 is 14 residues. The CDR3 region is CASSSYRGNTEAFF. CDR3 DNA: TGTGCCAGCAGCTCCTACAGGGGGAACACTGAAGCTTTCTTT.

The chain carries TRBV7-3 and TRBJ1-2, with D possibly being TRBD1 (6 bases). Germline-derived CDR1 and CDR2 are SGHTA and FQGTGA. The CDR3 sequence is 16 residues long. Trimming cost V 5 bases and J 3 bases, with 19 bases left between them. DNA for the CDR3: TGTGCCAGCAGCCCCGGGGGGCAGGGGTACGACTATGGCTACACCTTC. Protein sequence: CASSPGGQGYDYGYTF.

This clone turned up a few times. The rearrangement uses TRBV10-3 and TRBJ2-1; 7 nucleotides line up with TRBD2. CDR3 size: 16 residues. V trimming: 3 bases; J trimming: 0 bases; junction bases outside the gene matches: 5. Germline V lookup: CDR1 ENHRY, CDR2 SYGVKD. CDR3 nucleotide sequence: TGTGCCATCAGTGATGGGCGGGGGAGCTCCTACAATGAGCAGTTCTTC. Its translation is CAISDGRGSSYNEQFF.

J is TRBJ1-6 and V is TRBV9; no firm D call. V was pared by 4 bases and J by 7 bases, with 6 bases between. The V gene's germline CDR1 is SGDLS and CDR2 YYNGEE. The CDR3 contains 12 residues. The CDR3 region is CASSPLNSPLHF. DNA for the CDR3: TGTGCCAGCAGCCCCTTAAATTCACCCCTCCACTTT.

V usage is TRBV11-2 and J usage is TRBJ1-4; TRBD1 matches at 7 bases. This CDR3 is 16 amino acids long. Trimming cost V 0 bases and J 6 bases; bases outside gene matches: 7. Germline CDR1 reads SGHAT; CDR2 reads FQNNGV. In nucleotides, the CDR3 is TGTGCCAGCAGCTTAGACTTGACAGGGTGGGATGAAAAACTGTTTTTT. Translated, it gives CASSLDLTGWDEKLFF. The full variable domain, its missing parts supplied by reference TRBV11-2 and TRBJ1-4, is EAGVAQSPRYKIIEKRQSVAFWCNPISGHATLYWYQQILGQGPKLLIQFQNNGVVDDSQLPKDRFSAERLKGVDSTLKIQPAKLEDSAVYLCASSLDLTGWDEKLFFGSGTQLSVL.

The chain is built from TRBV11-2 and TRBJ2-3, with D possibly TRBD1 on 5 matching bases. Trimming removed 5 bases at V and 6 bases at J, with 27 bases between. The germline CDR1 and CDR2 sequences are SGHAT and FQNNGV. The CDR3 runs to 18 residues. Here the CDR3 reads CASSTPDQGVLITDTQYF. DNA for the CDR3: TGTGCCAGCAGCACCCCGGATCAGGGCGTTCTGATTACGGATACGCAGTATTTT.

The chain links TRBV5-1 to TRBJ2-5; a weak D match, TRBD1 (6 bases). The CDR3 length is 16 residues. Germline CDR1 and CDR2: SGHRS and YFSETQ. The V end was cut by 4 bases, the J end by 4 bases, with 20 bases between. In DNA form, the CDR3 reads TGCGCCAGCAGCAGGAACGCAAAGACAGGAGGAGAGACCCAGTACTTC. Its translation is CASSRNAKTGGETQYF.

This clone is deemed hyperexpanded (1% or more). The chain carries TRBV2 and TRBJ1-2; TRBD1 might be the D (6 bases). The CDR3 has 13 residues. The germline gives CDR1 SNHLY, CDR2 FYNNEI. Trimming cost V 8 bases and J 4 bases, with 14 bases left between them. CDR3 coding DNA: TGTGCCAGCGAAGCGGGGGGCTTCTATGGCTACACCTTC. Amino acids: CASEAGGFYGYTF. The variable domain in full, completed from reference TRBV2 and TRBJ1-2, reads EPEVTQTPSHQVTQMGQEVILRCVPISNHLYFYWYRQILGQKVEFLVSFYNNEISEKSEIFDDQFSVERPDGSNFTLKIRSTKLEDSAMYFCASEAGGFYGYTFGSGTRLTVV.